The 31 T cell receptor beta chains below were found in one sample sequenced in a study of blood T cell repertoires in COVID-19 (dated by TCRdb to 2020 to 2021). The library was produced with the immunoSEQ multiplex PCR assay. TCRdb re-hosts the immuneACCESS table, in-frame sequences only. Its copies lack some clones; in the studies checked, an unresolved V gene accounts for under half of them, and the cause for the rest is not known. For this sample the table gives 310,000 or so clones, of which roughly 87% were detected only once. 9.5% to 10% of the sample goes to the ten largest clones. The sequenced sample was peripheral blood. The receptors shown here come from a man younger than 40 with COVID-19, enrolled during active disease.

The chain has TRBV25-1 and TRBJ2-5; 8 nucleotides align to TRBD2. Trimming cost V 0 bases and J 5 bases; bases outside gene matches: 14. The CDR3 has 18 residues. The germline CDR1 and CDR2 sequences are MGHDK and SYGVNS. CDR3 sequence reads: CASSEYYFGRGVPETQYF. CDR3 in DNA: TGTGCCAGCAGTGAATATTATTTTGGGCGGGGGGTACCGGAGACCCAGTACTTC.

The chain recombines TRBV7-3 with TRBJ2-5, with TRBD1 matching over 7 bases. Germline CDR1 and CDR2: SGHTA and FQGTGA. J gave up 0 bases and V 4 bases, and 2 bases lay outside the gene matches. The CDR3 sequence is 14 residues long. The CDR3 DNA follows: TGTGCCAGCAGCTCGACAGGGTACCAAGAGACCCAGTACTTC. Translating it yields CASSSTGYQETQYF. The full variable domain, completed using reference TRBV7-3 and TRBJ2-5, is GAGVSQTPSNKVTEKGKYVELRCDPISGHTALYWYRQSLGQGPEFLIYFQGTGAADDSGLPNDRFFAVRPEGSVSTLKIQRTERGDSAVYLCASSSTGYQETQYFGPGTRLLVL.

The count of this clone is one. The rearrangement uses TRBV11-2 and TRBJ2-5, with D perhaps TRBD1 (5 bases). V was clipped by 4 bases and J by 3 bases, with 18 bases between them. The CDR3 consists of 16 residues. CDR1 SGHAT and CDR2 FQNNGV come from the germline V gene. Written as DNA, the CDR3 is TGTGCCAGCAGCTCTGCCCCAGGGTTCGGCGAAGAGACCCAGTACTTC. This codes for CASSSAPGFGEETQYF.

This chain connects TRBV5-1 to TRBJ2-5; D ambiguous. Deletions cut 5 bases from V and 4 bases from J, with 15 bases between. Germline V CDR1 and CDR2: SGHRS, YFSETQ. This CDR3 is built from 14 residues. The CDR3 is CASSPASSGETQYF. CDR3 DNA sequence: TGCGCCAGCAGTCCGGCCTCTTCGGGAGAGACCCAGTACTTC.

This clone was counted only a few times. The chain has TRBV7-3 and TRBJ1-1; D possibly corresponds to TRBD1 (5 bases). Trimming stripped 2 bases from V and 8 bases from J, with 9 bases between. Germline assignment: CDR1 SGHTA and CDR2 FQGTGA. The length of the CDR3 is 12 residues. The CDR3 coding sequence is TGTGCCAGCAGCTTACTCAGGGAAGAAGCTTTCTTT. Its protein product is CASSLLREEAFF.

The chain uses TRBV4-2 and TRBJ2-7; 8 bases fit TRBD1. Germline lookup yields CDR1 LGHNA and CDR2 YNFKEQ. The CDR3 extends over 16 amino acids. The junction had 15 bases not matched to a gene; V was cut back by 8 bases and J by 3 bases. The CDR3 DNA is TGTGCCAGCGGCGGGACAGGAAAGACGGCTAACTACGAGCAGTACTTC. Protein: CASGGTGKTANYEQYF.

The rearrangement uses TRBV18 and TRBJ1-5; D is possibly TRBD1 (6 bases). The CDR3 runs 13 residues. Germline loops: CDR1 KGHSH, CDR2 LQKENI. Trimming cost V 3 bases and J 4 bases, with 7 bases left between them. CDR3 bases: TGTGCCAGCTCACCGGGGGCAAATCAGCCCCAGCATTTT. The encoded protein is CASSPGANQPQHF.

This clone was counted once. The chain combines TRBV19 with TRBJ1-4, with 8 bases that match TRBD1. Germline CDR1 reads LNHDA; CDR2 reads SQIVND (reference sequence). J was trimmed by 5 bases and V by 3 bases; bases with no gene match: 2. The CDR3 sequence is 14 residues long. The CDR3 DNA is TGTGCCAGTAGTATCCAGGGGGCGAATGAAAAACTGTTTTTT. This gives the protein CASSIQGANEKLFF.

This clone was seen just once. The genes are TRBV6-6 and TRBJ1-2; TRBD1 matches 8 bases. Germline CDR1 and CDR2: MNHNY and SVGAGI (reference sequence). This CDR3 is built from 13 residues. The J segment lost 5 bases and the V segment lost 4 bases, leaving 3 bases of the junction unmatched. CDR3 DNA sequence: TGTGCCAGCAGTTGGACAGGGCCGTATGGCTACACCTTC. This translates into CASSWTGPYGYTF.

CDR3 sequence (DNA): TGTGCCAGCAGCTGGGGACAGGGGCGCACAGATACGCAGTATTTT. Translating it yields CASSWGQGRTDTQYF. The V gene is TRBV5-4, the J gene TRBJ2-3; 10 positions agree with TRBD1. The CDR3 runs 15 residues. V lost 3 bases to trimming and J lost 1 base; unmatched junction nucleotides: 2. Germline lookup yields CDR1 SGHNT and CDR2 YYREEE (reference sequence).

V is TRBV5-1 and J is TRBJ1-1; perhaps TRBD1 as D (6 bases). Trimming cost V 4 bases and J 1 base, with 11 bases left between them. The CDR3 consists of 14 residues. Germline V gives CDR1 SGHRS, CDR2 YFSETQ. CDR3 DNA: TGCGCCAGCAGCCTACAGGGTTGGAACACTGAAGCTTTCTTT. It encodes CASSLQGWNTEAFF.

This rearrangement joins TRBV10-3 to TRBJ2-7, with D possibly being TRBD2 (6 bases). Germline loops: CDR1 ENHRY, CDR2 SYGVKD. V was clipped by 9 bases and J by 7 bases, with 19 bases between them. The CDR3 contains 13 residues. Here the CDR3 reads CAMSGTVLLEQYF. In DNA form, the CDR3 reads TGTGCCATGTCCGGGACTGTCCTACTGGAGCAGTACTTC.

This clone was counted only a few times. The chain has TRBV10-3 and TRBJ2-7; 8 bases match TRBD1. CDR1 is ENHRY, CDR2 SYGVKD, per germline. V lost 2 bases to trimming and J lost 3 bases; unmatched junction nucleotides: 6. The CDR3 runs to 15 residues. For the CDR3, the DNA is TGTGCCATCAGTGAGCACCCCGGACAGGGCTACGAGCAGTACTTC. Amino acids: CAISEHPGQGYEQYF.

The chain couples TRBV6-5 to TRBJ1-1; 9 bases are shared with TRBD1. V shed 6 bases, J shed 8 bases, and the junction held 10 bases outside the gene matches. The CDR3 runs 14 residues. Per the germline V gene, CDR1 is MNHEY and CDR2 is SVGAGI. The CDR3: CASRRPTGGLEAFF. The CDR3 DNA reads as TGTGCCAGCAGGCGACCTACAGGGGGCCTGGAAGCTTTCTTT.

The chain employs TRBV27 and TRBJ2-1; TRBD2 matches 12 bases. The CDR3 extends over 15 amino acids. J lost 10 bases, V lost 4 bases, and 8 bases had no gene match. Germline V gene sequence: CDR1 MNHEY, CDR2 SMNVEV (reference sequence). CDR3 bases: TGTGCCAGCAGTTCCGGACTAGCGGGGTGGGAGGAGCAGTTCTTC. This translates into CASSSGLAGWEEQFF.

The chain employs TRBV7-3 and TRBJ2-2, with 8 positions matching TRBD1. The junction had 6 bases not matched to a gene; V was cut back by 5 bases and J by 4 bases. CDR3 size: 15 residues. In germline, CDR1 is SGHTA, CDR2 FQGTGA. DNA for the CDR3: TGTGCCAGCAGCCCTAACAGGGGGACCACCGGGGAGCTGTTTTTT. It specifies CASSPNRGTTGELFF.

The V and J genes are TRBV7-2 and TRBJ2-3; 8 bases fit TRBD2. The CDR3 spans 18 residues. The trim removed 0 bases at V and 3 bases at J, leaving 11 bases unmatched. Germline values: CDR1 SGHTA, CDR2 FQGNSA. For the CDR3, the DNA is TGTGCCAGCAGCTTAGCGCGGGGGGATCTAGGTAGAACAGATACGCAGTATTTT. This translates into CASSLARGDLGRTDTQYF.

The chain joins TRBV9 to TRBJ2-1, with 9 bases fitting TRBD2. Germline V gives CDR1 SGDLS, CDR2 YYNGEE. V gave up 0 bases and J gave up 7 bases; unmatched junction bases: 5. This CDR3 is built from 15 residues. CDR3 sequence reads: CASSVVASGENEQFF. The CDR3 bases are TGTGCCAGCAGCGTAGTGGCTAGCGGGGAGAATGAGCAGTTCTTC.

The CDR3 spells CASGEWGGNEKLFF. Written as DNA, the CDR3 is TGTGCCAGCGGCGAGTGGGGCGGTAATGAAAAACTGTTTTTT. The chain employs TRBV7-9 and TRBJ1-4, with a weak D call TRBD1 (5 bases). This CDR3 comprises 14 residues. The germline V and J ends were trimmed by 8 bases and 4 bases, with 14 bases remaining between them. Germline assignment: CDR1 SEHNR and CDR2 FQNEAQ (reference sequence).

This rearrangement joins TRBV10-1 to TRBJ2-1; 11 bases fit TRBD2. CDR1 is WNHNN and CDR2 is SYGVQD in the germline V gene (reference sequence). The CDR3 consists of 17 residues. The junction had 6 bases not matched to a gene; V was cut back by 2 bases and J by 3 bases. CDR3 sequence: CASSENSGLADYNEQFF. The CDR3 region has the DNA TGCGCCAGCAGTGAGAACTCGGGACTAGCGGACTACAATGAGCAGTTCTTC.

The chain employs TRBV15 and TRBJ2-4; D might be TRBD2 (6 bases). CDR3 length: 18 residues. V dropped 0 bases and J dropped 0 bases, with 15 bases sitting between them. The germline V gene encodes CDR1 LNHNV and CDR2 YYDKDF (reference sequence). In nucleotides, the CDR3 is TGTGCCACCAGCAGAGATCTCTGGGATAGCGGAGCCAAAAACATTCAGTACTTC. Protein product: CATSRDLWDSGAKNIQYF.

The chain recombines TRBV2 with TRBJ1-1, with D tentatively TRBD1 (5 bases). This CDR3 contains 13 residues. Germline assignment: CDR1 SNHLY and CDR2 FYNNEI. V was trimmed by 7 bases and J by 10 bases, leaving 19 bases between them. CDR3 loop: CASKGTGGLRAFF. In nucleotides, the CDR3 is TGTGCCAGCAAAGGTACAGGAGGACTAAGAGCTTTCTTT.

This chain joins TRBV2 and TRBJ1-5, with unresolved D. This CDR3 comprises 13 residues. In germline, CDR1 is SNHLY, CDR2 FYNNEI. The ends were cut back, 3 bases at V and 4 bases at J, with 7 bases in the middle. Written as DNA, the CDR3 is TGTGCCAGCAGTGAGCCCAGGAATCAGCCCCAGCATTTT. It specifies CASSEPRNQPQHF.

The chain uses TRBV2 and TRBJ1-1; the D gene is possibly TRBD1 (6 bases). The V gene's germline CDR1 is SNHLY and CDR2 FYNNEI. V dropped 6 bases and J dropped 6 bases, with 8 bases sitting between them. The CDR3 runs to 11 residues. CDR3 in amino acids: CASRDSPEAFF. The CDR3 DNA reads TGTGCCAGCAGGGACAGCCCTGAAGCTTTCTTT.

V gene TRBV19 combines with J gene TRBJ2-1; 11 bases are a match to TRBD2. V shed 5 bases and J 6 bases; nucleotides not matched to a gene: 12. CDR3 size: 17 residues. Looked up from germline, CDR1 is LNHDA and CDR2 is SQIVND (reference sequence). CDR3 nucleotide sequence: TGTGCCAGTAGTCCTCCGGCCCTAGCGGGAGGTGGCAATGAGCAGTTCTTC. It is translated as CASSPPALAGGGNEQFF.

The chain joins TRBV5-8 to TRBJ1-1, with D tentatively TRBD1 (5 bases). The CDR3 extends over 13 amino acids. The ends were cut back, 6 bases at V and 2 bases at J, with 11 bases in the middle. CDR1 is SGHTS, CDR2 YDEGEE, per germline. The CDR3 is CASNPRVNTEAFF. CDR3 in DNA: TGTGCCAGCAACCCCAGGGTTAACACTGAAGCTTTCTTT.

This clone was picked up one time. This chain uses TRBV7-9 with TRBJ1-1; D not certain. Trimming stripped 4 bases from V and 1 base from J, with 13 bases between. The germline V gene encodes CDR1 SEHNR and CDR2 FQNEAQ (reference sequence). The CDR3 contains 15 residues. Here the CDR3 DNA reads TGTGCCAGCAGCTCCTTGCCGGGAGCGAACACTGAAGCTTTCTTT. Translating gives CASSSLPGANTEAFF.

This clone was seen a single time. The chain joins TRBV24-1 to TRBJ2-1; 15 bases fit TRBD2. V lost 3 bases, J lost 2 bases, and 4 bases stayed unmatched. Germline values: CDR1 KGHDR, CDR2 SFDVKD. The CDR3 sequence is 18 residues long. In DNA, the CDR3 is TGTGCCACCAGTGATGGGACTAGCGGGAGGCCCCCCTACAATGAGCAGTTCTTC. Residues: CATSDGTSGRPPYNEQFF.

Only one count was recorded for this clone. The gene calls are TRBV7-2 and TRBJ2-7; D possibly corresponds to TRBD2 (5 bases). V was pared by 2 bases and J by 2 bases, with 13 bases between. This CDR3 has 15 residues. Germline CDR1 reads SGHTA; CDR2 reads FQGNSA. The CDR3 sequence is CASSLYKGVAYEQYF. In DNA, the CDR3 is TGTGCCAGCAGCTTATATAAGGGAGTAGCCTACGAGCAGTACTTC.

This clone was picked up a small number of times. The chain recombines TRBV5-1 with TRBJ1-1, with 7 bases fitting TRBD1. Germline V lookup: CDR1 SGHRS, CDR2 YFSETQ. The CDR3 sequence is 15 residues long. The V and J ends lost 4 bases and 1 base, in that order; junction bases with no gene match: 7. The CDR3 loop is CASSPTQGSNTEAFF. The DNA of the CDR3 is TGCGCCAGCAGCCCCACACAGGGGTCGAACACTGAAGCTTTCTTT. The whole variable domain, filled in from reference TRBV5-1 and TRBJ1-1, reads KAGVTQTPRYLIKTRGQQVTLSCSPISGHRSVSWYQQTPGQGLQFLFEYFSETQRNKGNFPGRFSGRQFSNSRSEMNVSTLELGDSALYLCASSPTQGSNTEAFFGQGTRLTVV.

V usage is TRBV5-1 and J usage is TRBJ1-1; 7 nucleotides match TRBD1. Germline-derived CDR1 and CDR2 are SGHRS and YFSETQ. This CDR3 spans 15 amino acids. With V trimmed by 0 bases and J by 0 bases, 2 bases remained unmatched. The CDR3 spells CASSLGGTVNTEAFF. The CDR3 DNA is TGCGCCAGCAGCTTGGGCGGGACAGTGAACACTGAAGCTTTCTTT.